A single sample is the source of the 13 T cell receptor beta chains below, sequenced in a study of OX40 agonist ivuxolimab in advanced cancers. The method was immunoSEQ multiplex PCR; TCRdb's version includes in-frame clones alone and lacks a portion of them. The table lists approximately 8,800 clones, more than 70% of them singletons, with roughly 18% in the top ten. The starting material was CD4+ or CD8+ T cells sorted from blood, obtained in a trial of the OX40 agonist ivuxolimab. These receptor sequences come from an adult with an advanced solid tumor such as melanoma, head and neck, liver or kidney cancer.

The chain couples TRBV25-1 to TRBJ1-4, with D hard to call. The germline V gene encodes CDR1 MGHDK and CDR2 SYGVNS. This CDR3 is built from 13 residues. V dropped 2 bases and J dropped 8 bases, with 9 bases sitting between them. CDR3 amino acids: CASSEIVEEKLFF. For the CDR3, the DNA is TGTGCCAGCAGTGAAATAGTAGAGGAAAAACTGTTTTTT.

The chain combines TRBV20-1 with TRBJ2-7, with D unresolved. The CDR3 spans 11 residues. CDR1 DFQATT and CDR2 SNEGSKA come from the germline V gene (reference sequence). The V end lost 6 bases, the J end lost 3 bases, and 9 bases lay between the germline ends. The DNA for the CDR3 is TGCAGTGCGGACCGATACTACGAGCAGTACTTC. It specifies CSADRYYEQYF.

The chain recombines TRBV6-5 with TRBJ2-2; 7 bases map to TRBD1. Germline CDR1 reads MNHEY; CDR2 reads SVGAGI. V shed 0 bases and J 3 bases; nucleotides not matched to a gene: 4. This CDR3 is built from 16 residues. The chain's CDR3 is CASSYSRGGDTGELFF. The CDR3 nucleotides read TGTGCCAGCAGTTACTCGAGAGGGGGCGACACCGGGGAGCTGTTTTTT.

This chain links TRBV29-1 with TRBJ1-2; possibly TRBD1 for D (5 bases). CDR1 is SQVTM, CDR2 ANQGSEA, per germline. The ends were cut back, 5 bases at V and 2 bases at J, with 12 bases in the middle. There are 13 residues in the CDR3. CDR3 protein: CSVRDSANYGYTF. Here the CDR3 DNA reads TGCAGCGTTCGAGACAGCGCCAACTATGGCTACACCTTC.

This rearrangement joins TRBV4-3 to TRBJ1-4; D may be TRBD1 (6 bases). The CDR3 length is 18 residues. Germline assignment: CDR1 LGHNA and CDR2 YSLEER. Trimming took off 6 bases at V and 0 bases at J, with 20 bases between the two ends. CDR3 region: CASSRFNREAATNEKLFF. The CDR3, as DNA: TGCGCCAGCAGTCGTTTTAACAGGGAGGCTGCAACTAATGAAAAACTGTTTTTT.

This clone was seen a few times. The chain links TRBV7-9 to TRBJ2-4; TRBD1 matches 7 bases. The CDR3 extends over 14 amino acids. Trimming removed 5 bases from V and 4 bases from J; junction bases left unmatched: 5. Germline loops: CDR1 SEHNR, CDR2 FQNEAQ (reference sequence). The chain's CDR3 is CASSGSGQKNIQYF. CDR3 DNA: TGTGCCAGCAGCGGTTCGGGACAGAAAAACATTCAGTACTTC.

The CDR3 here is CASSLYRDRDYEQYF. CDR3 DNA: TGTGCCAGCAGCTTGTACCGGGACAGGGACTACGAGCAGTACTTC. The chain combines TRBV7-8 with TRBJ2-7, with TRBD1 matching 9 bases. After removal of 3 bases from V and 3 bases from J, the junction contained 6 bases not matched to a gene. CDR1 SGHVS and CDR2 FQNEAQ come from the germline V gene. The CDR3 has 15 amino acids.

The CDR3 DNA reads as TGTGCCAGCAGTCCGGACAGGGCGAACACAGATACGCAGTATTTT. Protein product: CASSPDRANTDTQYF. The gene calls are TRBV28 and TRBJ2-3, with 8 nucleotides matching TRBD1. This CDR3 contains 15 residues. CDR1 MDHEN and CDR2 SYDVKM come from the germline V gene. The V and J ends lost 5 bases and 2 bases, in that order; junction bases with no gene match: 6.

This rearrangement joins TRBV9 to TRBJ2-5; no clear D gene. This CDR3 region has 14 residues. Trimming stripped 0 bases from V and 2 bases from J, with 8 bases between. Looked up from germline, CDR1 is SGDLS and CDR2 is YYNGEE. In DNA, the CDR3 is TGTGCCAGCAGCGTAGAAGCAGCGCAAGAGACCCAGTACTTC. It specifies CASSVEAAQETQYF.

This rearrangement joins TRBV4-1 to TRBJ2-5; maybe TRBD2 (6 bases). The better agreement between TRBJ2-7 and the DNA end casts doubt on the J call. This CDR3 comprises 15 residues. Germline V gene sequence: CDR1 MGHRA, CDR2 YSYEKL. CDR3 amino acids: CASSQVWEESYEQYF. The CDR3 DNA sequence: TGCGCCAGCAGCCAAGTTTGGGAGGAGTCCTACGAGCAGTACTTC.

This chain joins TRBV6-1 and TRBJ2-7, with a weak D call TRBD2 (5 bases). Trimming took 5 bases from V and 2 from J, leaving 10 bases between them. Per germline, CDR1 MNHNS and CDR2 SASEGT. The CDR3 is made up of 13 amino acids. CDR3 region: CASSPRDTYEQYF. DNA of the CDR3: TGTGCCAGCAGTCCCCGGGATACCTACGAGCAGTACTTC.

The V gene is TRBV6-5, the J gene TRBJ1-1; 8 bases align to TRBD1. The CDR3 is 15 residues long. The V and J ends lost 6 bases and 5 bases, in that order; junction bases with no gene match: 11. The germline V gene has CDR1 MNHEY and CDR2 SVGAGI. CDR3 coding DNA: TGTGCCAGCAGGTCCCTATTACAGGGGGGGACTGAAGCTTTCTTT. Encoded protein: CASRSLLQGGTEAFF.

This sequence joins TRBV28 and TRBJ1-4; D is ambiguous. Trimming shortened V by 4 bases and J by 5 bases, and 11 bases separated the two germline ends. The CDR3 has 14 amino acids. Per the germline V gene, CDR1 is MDHEN and CDR2 is SYDVKM. This CDR3 reads CASSWREQNEKLFF. CDR3 nucleotides: TGTGCCAGCAGTTGGCGGGAGCAAAATGAAAAACTGTTTTTT.